This T cell receptor (beta chain) originates from a study of blood T cells in healthy people across ages. Using a J-beta primer mix together with a sample-barcoded 5' primer, a second PCR was run for roughly 6 to 11 cycles. TCRdb fed the 5' RACE reads into MiXCR, producing one record per CDR3 protein. The sample yields about a million distinct CDR3 sequences, roughly 51% seen once. About this clonotype: Its antigen remains unknown.

General observations from the study: The lack of PBMC sorting stopped any conclusive naive versus antigen-experienced comparison. Relative to aged donors, long-lived donors carried more naive CD4+ cells and displayed higher diversity.

The total RNA that was extracted per sample amounted to at least 5 micrograms. The receptor was derived from a woman aged 55-69 years in good health. Sequencing was carried out using blood.

CDR3 in DNA: TGTGCCAGCAGTTTAGCCGGCGGGAGAGTCCACGAGCAGTACTTC. Protein product: CASSLAGGRVHEQYF. The chain couples TRBV28 to TRBJ2-5, with 7 positions matching TRBD2. The J call may be in error: the DNA end matches TRBJ2-7 better. The CDR3 is made up of 15 amino acids. CDR1 and CDR2 (germline): MDHEN, SYDVKM.